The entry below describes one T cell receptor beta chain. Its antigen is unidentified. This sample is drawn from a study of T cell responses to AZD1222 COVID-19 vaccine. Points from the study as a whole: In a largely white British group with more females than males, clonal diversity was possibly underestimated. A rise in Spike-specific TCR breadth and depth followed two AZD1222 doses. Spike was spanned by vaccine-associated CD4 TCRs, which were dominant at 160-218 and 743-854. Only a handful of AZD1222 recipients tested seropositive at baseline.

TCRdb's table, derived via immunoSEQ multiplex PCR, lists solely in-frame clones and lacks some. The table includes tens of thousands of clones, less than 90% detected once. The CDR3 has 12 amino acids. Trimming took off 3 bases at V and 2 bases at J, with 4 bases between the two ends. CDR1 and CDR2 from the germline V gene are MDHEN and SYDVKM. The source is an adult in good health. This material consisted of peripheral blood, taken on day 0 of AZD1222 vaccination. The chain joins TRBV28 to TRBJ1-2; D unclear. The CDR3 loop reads CASSLQNYGYTF. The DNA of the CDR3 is TGTGCCAGCAGTTTGCAGAACTATGGCTACACCTTC.